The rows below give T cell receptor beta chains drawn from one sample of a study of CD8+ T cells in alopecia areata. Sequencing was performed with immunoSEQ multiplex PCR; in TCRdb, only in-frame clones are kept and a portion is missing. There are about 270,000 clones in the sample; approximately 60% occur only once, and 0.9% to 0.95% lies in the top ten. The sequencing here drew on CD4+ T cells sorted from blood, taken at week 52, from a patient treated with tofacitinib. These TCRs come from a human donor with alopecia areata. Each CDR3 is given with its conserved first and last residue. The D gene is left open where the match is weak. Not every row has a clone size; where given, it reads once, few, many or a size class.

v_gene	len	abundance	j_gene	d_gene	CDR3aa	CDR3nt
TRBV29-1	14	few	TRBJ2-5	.	CSVEGADRGETQYF	TGCAGCGTTGAAGGGGCGGACCGGGGGGAGACCCAGTACTTC
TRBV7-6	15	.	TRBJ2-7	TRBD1	CASSLVRGQGYEQYF	TGTGCCAGCAGCTTAGTAAGGGGGCAGGGCTACGAGCAGTACTTC
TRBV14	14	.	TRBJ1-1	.	CASSRASVHTEAFF	TGTGCCAGCAGCAGGGCCTCCGTTCATACTGAAGCTTTCTTT
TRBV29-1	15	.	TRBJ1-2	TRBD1	CSVHNRGTHTYGYTF	TGCAGCGTGCATAACAGGGGCACCCATACCTATGGCTACACCTTC
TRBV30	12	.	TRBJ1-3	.	CAWRRGPASIYF	TGTGCCTGGAGGAGGGGCCCCGCCTCCATATATTTT
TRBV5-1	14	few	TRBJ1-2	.	CASSLDSTRYGYTF	TGCGCCAGCAGCTTGGACTCGACGCGTTATGGCTACACCTTC
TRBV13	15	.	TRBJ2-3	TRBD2	CASSKTSGGRNTQYF	TGTGCCAGCAGCAAGACTAGCGGGGGGAGGAATACGCAGTATTTT
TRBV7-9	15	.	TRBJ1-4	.	CASSLRGGTGEKLFF	TGTGCCAGCAGCTTACGGGGGGGAACTGGAGAAAAACTGTTTTTT
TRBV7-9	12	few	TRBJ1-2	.	CASSLSGYGYTF	TGTGCCAGCAGCTTATCGGGGTATGGCTACACCTTC
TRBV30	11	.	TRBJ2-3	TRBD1	CVTDRADTQYF	TGTGTAACGGACAGGGCCGATACGCAGTATTTT
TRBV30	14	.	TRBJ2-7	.	CAWSVRRANHEQYF	TGTGCCTGGAGTGTACGCAGGGCGAACCACGAGCAGTACTTC
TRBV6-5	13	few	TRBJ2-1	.	CASWTVKANEQFF	TGTGCCAGCTGGACAGTAAAGGCGAATGAGCAGTTCTTC
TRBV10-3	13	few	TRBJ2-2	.	CAIGGTLAGELFF	TGTGCCATCGGCGGGACGCTGGCCGGGGAGCTGTTTTTT
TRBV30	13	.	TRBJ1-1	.	CAWSGHRNTEAFF	TGTGCCTGGAGTGGACACCGGAACACTGAAGCTTTCTTT
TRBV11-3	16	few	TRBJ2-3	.	CASSPGRATSTDTQYF	TGTGCCAGCAGCCCAGGGAGAGCTACTAGCACAGATACGCAGTATTTT
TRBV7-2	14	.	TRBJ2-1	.	CASSFRPSYNEQFF	TGTGCCAGCAGCTTCCGACCCTCCTACAATGAGCAGTTCTTC
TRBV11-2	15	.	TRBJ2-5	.	CASSLGVGGHETQYF	TGTGCCAGCAGCTTAGGAGTTGGGGGGCACGAGACCCAGTACTTC
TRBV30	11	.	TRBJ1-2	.	CAFGPNYGYTF	TGTGCCTTCGGTCCGAACTATGGCTACACCTTC
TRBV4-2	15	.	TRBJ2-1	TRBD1	CASSQAGQSSDEQFF	TGTGCCAGCAGCCAAGCGGGACAGAGCAGCGATGAGCAGTTCTTC
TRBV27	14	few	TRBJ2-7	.	CASRERGRAYEQYF	TGTGCCAGCAGGGAGAGGGGCAGGGCCTACGAGCAGTACTTC
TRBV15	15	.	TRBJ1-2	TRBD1	CATSREDRAGSGYTF	TGTGCCACCAGCAGAGAAGACAGGGCTGGGTCTGGCTACACCTTC
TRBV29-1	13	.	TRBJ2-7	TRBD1	CSVEGTGTYEQYF	TGCAGCGTTGAGGGGACAGGGACCTACGAGCAGTACTTC
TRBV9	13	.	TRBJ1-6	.	CASSAGPDSPLHF	TGTGCCAGCAGCGCCGGGCCAGACTCACCCCTCCACTTT
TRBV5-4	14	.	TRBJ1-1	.	CASSPARGVTEAFF	TGTGCCAGCAGCCCGGCCAGGGGAGTCACTGAAGCTTTCTTT
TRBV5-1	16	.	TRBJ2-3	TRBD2	CASSIGLAGETDTQYF	TGCGCCAGCAGCATAGGACTAGCGGGGGAAACAGATACGCAGTATTTT
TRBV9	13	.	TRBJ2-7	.	CASSVGPTYEQYF	TGTGCCAGCAGCGTAGGCCCTACCTACGAGCAGTACTTC
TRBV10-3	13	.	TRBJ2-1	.	CAIGGGGHHEQFF	TGTGCCATAGGGGGAGGGGGTCACCATGAGCAGTTCTTC
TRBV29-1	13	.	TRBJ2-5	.	CSVDRPGEETQYF	TGCAGCGTTGACAGGCCGGGGGAAGAGACCCAGTACTTC
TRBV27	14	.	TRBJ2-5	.	CASSPERAGETQYF	TGTGCCAGCAGTCCCGAGCGGGCCGGAGAGACCCAGTACTTC
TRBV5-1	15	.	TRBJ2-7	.	CASSFRPQVGYEQYF	TGCGCCAGCAGCTTTCGGCCCCAGGTTGGCTACGAGCAGTACTTC
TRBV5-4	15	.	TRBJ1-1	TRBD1	CASSLAGGISTEAFF	TGTGCCAGCAGCTTGGCAGGGGGGATTAGCACTGAAGCTTTCTTT
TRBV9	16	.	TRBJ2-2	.	CASSVGVGTNTGELFF	TGTGCCAGCAGCGTTGGGGTGGGGACGAACACCGGGGAGCTGTTTTTT
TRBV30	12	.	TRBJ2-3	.	CAWSLSTDTQYF	TGTGCCTGGTCGCTCAGCACAGATACGCAGTATTTT
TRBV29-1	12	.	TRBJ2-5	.	CSVESGKETQYF	TGCAGCGTTGAGTCGGGGAAAGAGACCCAGTACTTC
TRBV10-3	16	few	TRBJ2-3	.	CAISDRGGQSTDTQYF	TGTGCCATCAGTGATAGGGGAGGACAGAGCACAGATACGCAGTATTTT
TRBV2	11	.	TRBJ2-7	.	CASSEYRERNF	TGTGCCAGCAGTGAGTACAGGGAGAGGAACTTC
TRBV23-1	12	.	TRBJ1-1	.	CASSRSEPLAFF	TGCGCCAGCAGTCGGTCGGAGCCATTGGCTTTCTTT
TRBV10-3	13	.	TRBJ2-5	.	CAISGQDWETQYF	TGTGCCATCAGTGGGCAGGACTGGGAGACCCAGTACTTC
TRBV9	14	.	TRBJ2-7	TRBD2	CASSESGEPYEQYF	TGTGCCAGCAGCGAGAGCGGGGAGCCCTACGAGCAGTACTTC
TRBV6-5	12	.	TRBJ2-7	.	CASTRGGSEQYF	TGTGCCAGCACCAGGGGAGGGAGTGAGCAGTACTTC
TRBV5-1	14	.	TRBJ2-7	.	CASSLGSTTYEQYF	TGCGCCAGCAGCTTGGGGAGCACTACCTACGAGCAGTACTTC
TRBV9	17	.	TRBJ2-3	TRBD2	CASSVAPSGGPADTQYF	TGTGCCAGCAGCGTAGCCCCTAGCGGGGGACCGGCAGATACGCAGTATTTT
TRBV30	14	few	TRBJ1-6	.	CAWSLQGRGSPLHF	TGTGCCTGGAGTTTACAGGGCAGGGGATCACCCCTCCACTTT
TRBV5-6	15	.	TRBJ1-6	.	CASSPGAGYNSPLHF	TGTGCCAGCAGCCCTGGGGCGGGCTATAATTCACCCCTCCACTTT
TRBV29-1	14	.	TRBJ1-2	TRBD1	CSVEGWDRRYGYTF	TGCAGCGTTGAAGGTTGGGACAGGCGCTATGGCTACACCTTC
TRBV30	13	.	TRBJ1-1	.	CAWSVSGRTEAFF	TGTGCCTGGAGTGTGTCAGGGAGAACTGAAGCTTTCTTT
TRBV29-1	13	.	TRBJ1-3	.	CSVRQGSGNTIYF	TGCAGCGTCCGACAAGGCTCTGGAAACACCATATATTTT